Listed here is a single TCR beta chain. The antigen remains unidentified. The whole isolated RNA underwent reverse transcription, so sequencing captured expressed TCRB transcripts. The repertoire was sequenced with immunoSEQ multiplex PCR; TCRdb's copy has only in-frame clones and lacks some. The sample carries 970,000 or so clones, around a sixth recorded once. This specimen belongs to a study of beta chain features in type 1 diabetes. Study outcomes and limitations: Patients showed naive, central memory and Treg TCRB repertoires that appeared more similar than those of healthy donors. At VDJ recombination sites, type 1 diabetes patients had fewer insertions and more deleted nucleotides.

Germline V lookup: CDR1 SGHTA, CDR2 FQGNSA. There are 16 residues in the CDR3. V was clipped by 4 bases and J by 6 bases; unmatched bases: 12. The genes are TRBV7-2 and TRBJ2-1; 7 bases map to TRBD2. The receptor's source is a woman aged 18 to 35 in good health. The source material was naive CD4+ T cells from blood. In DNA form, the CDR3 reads TGTGCCAGCAGCTCCCAACGGCGGGAGTGGGGCAATGAGCAGTTCTTC. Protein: CASSSQRREWGNEQFF.